The entry below describes one T cell receptor beta chain. The target antigen is unknown. V shed 5 bases and J shed 9 bases, with 11 bases lying between them. This CDR3 spans 12 amino acids. Per germline, CDR1 MNHEY and CDR2 SMNVEV (reference sequence). The sample comes from a study of CD8 T cells in Susac syndrome. Findings of the study overall: The study acknowledged a relatively small number of individuals in its TCR sequencing and HLA analysis.

RNA in amounts of about 0.5 to 1 ug was reverse transcribed with random hexamers. The CDR3 of TCR beta was amplified by immunoSEQ multiplex PCR across 54 Vbeta and 13 Jbeta. From the immunoSEQ multiplex PCR reads, TCRdb called clonotypes with MiXCR, one entry per CDR3 protein. The sample holds fewer than 150,000 distinct CDR3 sequences, approximately 95% seen once. Material for sequencing was CD8+ T cells from PBMCs. The TCR was taken from a human donor with Susac syndrome. The rearrangement links TRBV27 to TRBJ2-1; D is perhaps TRBD1 (6 bases). CDR3 DNA: TGTGCCAGCAGTGGTAGGGGGAGTGAGCAGTTCTTC. This sequence encodes CASSGRGSEQFF.